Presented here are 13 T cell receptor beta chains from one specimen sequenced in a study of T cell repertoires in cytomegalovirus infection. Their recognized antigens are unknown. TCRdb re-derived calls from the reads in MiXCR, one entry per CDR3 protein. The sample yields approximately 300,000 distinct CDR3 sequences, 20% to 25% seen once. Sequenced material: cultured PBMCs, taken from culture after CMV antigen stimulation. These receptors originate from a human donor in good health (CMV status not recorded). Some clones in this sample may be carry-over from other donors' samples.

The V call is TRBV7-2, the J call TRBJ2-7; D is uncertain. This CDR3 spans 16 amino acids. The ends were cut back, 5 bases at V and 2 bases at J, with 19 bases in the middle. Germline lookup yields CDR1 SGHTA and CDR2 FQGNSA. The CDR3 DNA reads TGTGCCAGCAGCCACGCCACGATAGCTGGTACCTACGAGCAGTACTTC. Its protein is CASSHATIAGTYEQYF.

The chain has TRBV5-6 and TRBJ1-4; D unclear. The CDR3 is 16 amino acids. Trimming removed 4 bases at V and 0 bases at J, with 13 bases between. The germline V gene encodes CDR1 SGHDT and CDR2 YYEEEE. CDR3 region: CASSAIPDSTNEKLFF. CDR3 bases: TGTGCCAGCAGCGCCATTCCAGACTCAACTAATGAAAAACTGTTTTTT.

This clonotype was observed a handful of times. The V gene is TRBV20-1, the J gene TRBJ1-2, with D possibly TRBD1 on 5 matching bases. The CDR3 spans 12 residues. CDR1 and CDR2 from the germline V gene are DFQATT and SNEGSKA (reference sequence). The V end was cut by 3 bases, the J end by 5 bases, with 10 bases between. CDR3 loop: CSARGTDYGYTF. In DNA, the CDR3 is TGCAGTGCTAGGGGGACGGATTATGGCTACACCTTC.

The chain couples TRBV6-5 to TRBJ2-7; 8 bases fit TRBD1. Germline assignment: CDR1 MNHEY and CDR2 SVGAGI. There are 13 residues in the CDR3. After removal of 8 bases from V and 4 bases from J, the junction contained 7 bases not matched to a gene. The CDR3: CASGRGQGYEQYV. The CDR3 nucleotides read TGTGCCAGCGGCCGAGGACAGGGTTACGAGCAGTACGTC.

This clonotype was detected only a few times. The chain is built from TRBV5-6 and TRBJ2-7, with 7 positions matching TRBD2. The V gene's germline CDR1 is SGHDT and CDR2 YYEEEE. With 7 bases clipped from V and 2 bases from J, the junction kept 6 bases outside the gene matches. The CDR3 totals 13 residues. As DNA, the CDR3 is TGTGCCAGCGGGGGACGGGAGGCCTACGAGCAGTACTTC. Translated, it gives CASGGREAYEQYF. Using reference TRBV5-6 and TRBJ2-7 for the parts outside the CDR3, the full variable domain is DAGVTQSPTHLIKTRGQQVTLRCSPKSGHDTVSWYQQALGQGPQFIFQYYEEEERQRGNFPDRFSGHQFPNYSSELNVNALLLGDSALYLCASGGREAYEQYFGPGTRLTVT.

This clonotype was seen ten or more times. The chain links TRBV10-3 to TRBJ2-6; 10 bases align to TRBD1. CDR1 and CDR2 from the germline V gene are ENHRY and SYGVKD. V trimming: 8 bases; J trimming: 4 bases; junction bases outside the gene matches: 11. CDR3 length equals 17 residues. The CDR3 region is CAISSGTGAVGANVLTF. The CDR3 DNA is TGTGCCATCTCGAGTGGGACAGGGGCTGTGGGGGCCAACGTCCTGACTTTC.

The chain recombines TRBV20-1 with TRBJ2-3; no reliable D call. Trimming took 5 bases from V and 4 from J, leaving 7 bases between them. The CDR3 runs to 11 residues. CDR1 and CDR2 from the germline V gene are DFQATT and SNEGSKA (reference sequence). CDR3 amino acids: CSAQAADTQYF. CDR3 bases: TGCAGTGCTCAAGCAGCAGATACGCAGTATTTT.

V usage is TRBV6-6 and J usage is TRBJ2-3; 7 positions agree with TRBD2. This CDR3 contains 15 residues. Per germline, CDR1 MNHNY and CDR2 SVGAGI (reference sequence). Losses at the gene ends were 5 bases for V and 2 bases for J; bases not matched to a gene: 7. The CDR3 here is CASSPSGSNTDTQYF. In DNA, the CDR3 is TGTGCCAGCAGTCCTAGCGGCTCTAACACAGATACGCAGTATTTT.

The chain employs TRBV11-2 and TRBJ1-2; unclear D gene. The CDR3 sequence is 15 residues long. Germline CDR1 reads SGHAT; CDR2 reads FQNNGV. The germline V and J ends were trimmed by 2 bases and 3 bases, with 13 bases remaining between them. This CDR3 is CASSLLGSKDYGYTF. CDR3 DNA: TGTGCCAGCAGCTTACTCGGGTCGAAGGACTATGGCTACACCTTC.

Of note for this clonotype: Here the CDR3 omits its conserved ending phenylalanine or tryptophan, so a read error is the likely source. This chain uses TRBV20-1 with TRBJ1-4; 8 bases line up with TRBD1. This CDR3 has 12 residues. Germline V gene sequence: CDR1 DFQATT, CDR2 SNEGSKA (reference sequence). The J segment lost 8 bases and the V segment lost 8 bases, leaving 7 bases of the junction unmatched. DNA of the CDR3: TGCAGTCTAAGGACAGGGAGGGAAAAACTGTTTTTA. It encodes CSLRTGREKLFL.

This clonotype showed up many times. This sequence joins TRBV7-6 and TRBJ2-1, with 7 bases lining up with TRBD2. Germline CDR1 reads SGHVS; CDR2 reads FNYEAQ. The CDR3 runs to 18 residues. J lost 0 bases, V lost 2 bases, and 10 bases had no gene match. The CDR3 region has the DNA TGTGCCAGCAGCTTACGGGTTGCGCGGGAGCTCTCCTACAATGAGCAGTTCTTC. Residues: CASSLRVARELSYNEQFF.

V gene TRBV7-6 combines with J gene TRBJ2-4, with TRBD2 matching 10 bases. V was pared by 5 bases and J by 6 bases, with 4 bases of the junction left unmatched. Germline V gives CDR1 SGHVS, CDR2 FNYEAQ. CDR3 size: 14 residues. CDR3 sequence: CASSEREGGNIQYF. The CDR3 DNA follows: TGTGCCAGCAGCGAGCGGGAGGGGGGAAACATTCAGTACTTC.

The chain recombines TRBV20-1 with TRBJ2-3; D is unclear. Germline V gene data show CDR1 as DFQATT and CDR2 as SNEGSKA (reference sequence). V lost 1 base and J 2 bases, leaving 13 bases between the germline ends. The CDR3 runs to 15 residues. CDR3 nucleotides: TGCAGTGCTAGAGCGGTCGGACGGAACACAGATACGCAGTATTTT. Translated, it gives CSARAVGRNTDTQYF.